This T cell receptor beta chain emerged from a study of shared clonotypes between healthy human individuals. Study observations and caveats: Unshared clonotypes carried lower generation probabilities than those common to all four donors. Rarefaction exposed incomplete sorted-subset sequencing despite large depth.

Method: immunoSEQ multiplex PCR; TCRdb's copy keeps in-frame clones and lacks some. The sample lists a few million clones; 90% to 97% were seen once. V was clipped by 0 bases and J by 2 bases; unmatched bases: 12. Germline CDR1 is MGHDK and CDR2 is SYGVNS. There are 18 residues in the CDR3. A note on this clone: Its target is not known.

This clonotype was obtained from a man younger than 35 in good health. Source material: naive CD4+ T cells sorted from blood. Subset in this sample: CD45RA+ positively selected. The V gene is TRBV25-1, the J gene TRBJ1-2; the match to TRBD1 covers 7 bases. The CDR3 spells CASSEYKGRGDSNYGYTF. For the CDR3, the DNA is TGTGCCAGCAGTGAATATAAGGGGAGGGGGGACAGCAACTATGGCTACACCTTC.